The present T cell receptor beta chain was sequenced within a study of blood T cell repertoires in COVID-19. Per the original data handling: Amplification of reference gene primers was used by the study to estimate nucleated cell counts. Generated by immunoSEQ multiplex PCR, the TCRdb table keeps only in-frame clones and is missing some. V and J calls plus clone size are reproduced from that table; the DNA served to infer D and trimming. The sample has 140,000 to 150,000 clones, almost 85% seen once. The TCR sequence derives from a human donor with acute or convalescent COVID-19. The donor label of this sample is uncertain. Input material: peripheral blood.

The CDR3 spells CASSRGWGNTEAFF. The CDR3, as DNA: TGTGCTTCCTCCCGGGGGTGGGGAAACACTGAAGCTTTCTTT. V gene TRBV5-4 combines with J gene TRBJ1-1, with D maybe TRBD1 (5 bases). The CDR3 loop spans 14 amino acids. Per germline, CDR1 SGHNT and CDR2 YYREEE (reference sequence).